These 26 T cell receptor beta chains were sequenced from one sample in a study of neoadjuvant anti-PD-1 for oral cavity cancer. Profiled with immunoSEQ multiplex PCR; TCRdb holds only in-frame clones, not every one. There are approximately 14,000 clones in the sample; roughly 67% occur only once, and approximately 2% lies in the top ten. Source: PBMCs, taken before nivolumab (anti-PD-1) treatment. These receptors were collected from a person between 35 and 79 years old with oral cavity squamous cell carcinoma.

Here the CDR3 DNA reads TGTGCCAGCAGCCAATTATCGCTCGAGCAGTACTTC. It encodes CASSQLSLEQYF. V usage is TRBV14 and J usage is TRBJ2-7, with D unclear. V gave up 2 bases and J gave up 6 bases, with 8 bases separating them. Germline values: CDR1 SGHDN, CDR2 FVKESK. CDR3 length: 12 residues. Complete variable domain (other parts from reference TRBV14 and TRBJ2-7): EAGVTQFPSHSVIEKGQTVTLRCDPISGHDNLYWYRRVMGKEIKFLLHFVKESKQDESGMPNNRFLAERTGGTYSTLKVQPAELEDSGVYFCASSQLSLEQYFGPGTRLTVT.

V gene TRBV5-1 combines with J gene TRBJ2-5; D gene ambiguous. CDR3 size: 14 residues. Germline lookup yields CDR1 SGHRS and CDR2 YFSETQ. V was clipped by 4 bases and J by 5 bases, with 15 bases between them. CDR3 sequence reads: CASSPVNGFETQYF. The CDR3 DNA reads TGCGCCAGCAGCCCGGTGAATGGATTTGAGACCCAGTACTTC.

This clone has just one count. CDR3 bases: TGCAGTGCTAGTCACCAGGATACGCAGTATTTT. This gives the protein CSASHQDTQYF. This chain uses TRBV20-1 with TRBJ2-3; no firm D call. CDR3 size: 11 residues. Per germline, CDR1 DFQATT and CDR2 SNEGSKA (reference sequence). V lost 3 bases, J lost 6 bases, and 7 bases lay in between.

The V gene is TRBV7-2, the J gene TRBJ2-5, with 7 bases lining up with TRBD2. After removal of 1 base from V and 5 bases from J, the junction contained 4 bases not matched to a gene. Germline CDR1 and CDR2: SGHTA and FQGNSA. The CDR3 has 14 amino acids. The CDR3 sequence is CASSLDGSGETQYF. CDR3 nucleotide sequence: TGTGCCAGCAGCTTAGATGGTAGCGGGGAGACCCAGTACTTC. Based on the CDR3 plus reference TRBV7-2 and TRBJ2-5, the full variable domain is GAGVSQSPSNKVTEKGKDVELRCDPISGHTALYWYRQSLGQGLEFLIYFQGNSAPDKSGLPSDRFSAERTGGSVSTLTIQRTQQEDSAVYLCASSLDGSGETQYFGPGTRLLVL.

V is TRBV10-3 and J is TRBJ2-1; D possibly corresponds to TRBD2 (6 bases). The germline V gene encodes CDR1 ENHRY and CDR2 SYGVKD. Trimming removed 0 bases from V and 1 base from J, with 10 bases in between. The CDR3 loop spans 16 amino acids. The DNA for the CDR3 is TGTGCCATCAGTGAGTCTATGGCGGGATCCTACAATGAGCAGTTCTTC. It is translated as CAISESMAGSYNEQFF.

The chain uses TRBV6-6 and TRBJ2-5, with D hard to call. Deletions cut 11 bases from V and 2 bases from J, with 12 bases between. Germline lookup yields CDR1 MNHNY and CDR2 SVGAGI (reference sequence). The CDR3 has 12 residues. CDR3 sequence (DNA): TGTGCCGTCGCGGCATTACAAGAGACCCAGTACTTC. Translating gives CAVAALQETQYF.

This rearrangement joins TRBV5-4 to TRBJ1-3; possibly TRBD1 for D (6 bases). The germline V gene has CDR1 SGHNT and CDR2 YYREEE (reference sequence). The CDR3 contains 17 residues. V lost 0 bases to trimming and J lost 4 bases, with 17 bases between them. The CDR3 reads CASSLAGAGRGGNTIYF. Here the CDR3 DNA reads TGTGCCAGCAGCTTGGCGGGGGCAGGCCGTGGGGGAAACACCATATATTTT.

The chain joins TRBV5-1 to TRBJ1-3; no reliable D call. V lost 0 bases, J lost 0 bases, and 16 bases lay in between. The CDR3 sequence is 18 residues long. Germline lookup yields CDR1 SGHRS and CDR2 YFSETQ. CDR3 sequence reads: CASSLDQMGYHSGNTIYF. As DNA, the CDR3 is TGCGCCAGCAGCTTGGACCAGATGGGTTACCACTCTGGAAACACCATATATTTT.

The chain combines TRBV7-3 with TRBJ2-7, with TRBD2 matching 9 bases. CDR1 and CDR2 (germline): SGHTA, FQGTGA. The CDR3 is 13 amino acids. Germline trimming cut 5 bases from V and 6 bases from J; bases unmatched to any gene: 5. CDR3 in amino acids: CASSVGTSTEQYF. The CDR3 DNA is TGTGCCAGCAGCGTAGGGACTAGCACCGAGCAGTACTTC.

The chain employs TRBV28 and TRBJ1-5; no definite D call. Trimming took 2 bases from V and 0 from J, leaving 11 bases between them. Per germline, CDR1 MDHEN and CDR2 SYDVKM. The CDR3 is 16 residues long. The CDR3 is CASSLQAGNSNQPQHF. In DNA form, the CDR3 reads TGTGCCAGCAGTTTACAGGCGGGGAATAGCAATCAGCCCCAGCATTTT.

The CDR3 protein is CASSLWGTETQYF. The CDR3 DNA reads TGCGCCAGCAGCTTGTGGGGTACGGAGACCCAGTACTTC. The chain is built from TRBV5-1 and TRBJ2-5; no clear D gene. V lost 1 base, J lost 5 bases, and 9 bases lay in between. This CDR3 contains 13 residues. The V gene's germline CDR1 is SGHRS and CDR2 YFSETQ. The full variable domain, its missing parts supplied by reference TRBV5-1 and TRBJ2-5, is KAGVTQTPRYLIKTRGQQVTLSCSPISGHRSVSWYQQTPGQGLQFLFEYFSETQRNKGNFPGRFSGRQFSNSRSEMNVSTLELGDSALYLCASSLWGTETQYFGPGTRLLVL.

Here the CDR3 DNA reads TGTGCCAGCAAGGCGGGGGGGCCGGTAGAGCAGTACTTC. Amino acids: CASKAGGPVEQYF. The gene calls are TRBV6-5 and TRBJ2-7, with 9 bases that match TRBD2. Germline assignment: CDR1 MNHEY and CDR2 SVGAGI. J gave up 7 bases and V 7 bases, and 8 bases lay outside the gene matches. CDR3 length equals 13 residues.

The chain links TRBV5-1 to TRBJ1-1; unclear D gene. Trimming removed 6 bases from V and 1 base from J, with 13 bases in between. The CDR3 has 14 residues. Looked up from germline, CDR1 is SGHRS and CDR2 is YFSETQ. The CDR3 sequence is CASTPGSANTEAFF. CDR3 bases: TGCGCCAGCACCCCGGGGTCAGCGAACACTGAAGCTTTCTTT.

This clone has a handful of counts. The chain is built from TRBV6-1 and TRBJ1-4; a possible D gene is TRBD1 (6 bases). The germline V gene encodes CDR1 MNHNS and CDR2 SASEGT. This CDR3 has 15 residues. V lost 5 bases to trimming and J lost 8 bases, with 18 bases between them. The CDR3 DNA reads TGTGCCAGCAGTATCCCCCGGGGGCAGGAAGAAAAACTGTTTTTT. Protein sequence: CASSIPRGQEEKLFF.

This clone occurred a few times. The chain recombines TRBV7-2 with TRBJ2-7, with D perhaps matching TRBD2 (6 bases). The CDR3 consists of 14 residues. V was trimmed by 2 bases and J by 3 bases, leaving 11 bases between them. Germline-derived CDR1 and CDR2 are SGHTA and FQGNSA. Here the CDR3 DNA reads TGTGCCAGCAGCTTACAGCGGGTTGGCTACGAGCAGTACTTC. This sequence encodes CASSLQRVGYEQYF.

The gene calls are TRBV30 and TRBJ1-5, with D unclear. The germline gives CDR1 GTSNPN, CDR2 SVGIG (reference sequence). CDR3 length: 12 amino acids. The ends were cut back, 0 bases at V and 11 bases at J, with 11 bases in the middle. CDR3 sequence reads: CAWSVRQEAQHF. DNA of the CDR3: TGTGCCTGGAGTGTACGTCAGGAAGCCCAGCATTTT.

The CDR3 protein is CASSESPAGSYNEQFF. CDR3 nucleotide sequence: TGTGCCAGCAGTGAATCCCCGGCAGGGAGCTACAATGAGCAGTTCTTC. This sequence joins TRBV6-1 and TRBJ2-1, with D perhaps matching TRBD1 or TRBD2 (5 bases each). Germline V CDR1 and CDR2: MNHNS, SASEGT. The CDR3 spans 16 residues. The V end lost 2 bases, the J end lost 3 bases, and 14 bases lay between the germline ends.

The chain combines TRBV29-1 with TRBJ1-2, with D possibly being TRBD1 (6 bases). This CDR3 comprises 13 residues. CDR1 and CDR2 (germline): SQVTM, ANQGSEA. The V gene lost 4 bases and the J gene lost 4 bases, with 13 bases spanning the gap. The CDR3 spells CSVGGGATYGYTF. The DNA for the CDR3 is TGCAGCGTTGGGGGGGGCGCAACCTATGGCTACACCTTC.

The chain recombines TRBV11-2 with TRBJ2-2; D perhaps matches TRBD2 (5 bases). Germline-derived CDR1 and CDR2 are SGHAT and FQNNGV. The CDR3 consists of 15 residues. Trimming left V 2 bases short and J 5 bases short, with 12 bases between. CDR3 sequence reads: CASSLSSDSTGELFF. The CDR3 DNA is TGTGCCAGCAGCTTAAGTAGCGACTCTACCGGGGAGCTGTTTTTT.

The chain carries TRBV4-1 and TRBJ1-2; the D is unclear. The CDR3 extends over 14 amino acids. Germline assignment: CDR1 MGHRA and CDR2 YSYEKL. Trimming stripped 0 bases from V and 4 bases from J, with 9 bases between. CDR3 DNA sequence: TGCGCCAGCAGCCAAGATAAAGGCTCCTATGGCTACACCTTC. Translated, it gives CASSQDKGSYGYTF.

V and J are TRBV9 and TRBJ2-7; the D is unclear. This CDR3 spans 15 amino acids. Deletions cut 0 bases from V and 0 bases from J, with 10 bases between. Germline CDR1 is SGDLS and CDR2 is YYNGEE. The CDR3 bases are TGTGCCAGCAGCGTAGGGACGTTAAGCTCCTACGAGCAGTACTTC. It is translated as CASSVGTLSSYEQYF.

CDR3 sequence (DNA): TGCGCCAGCAGCTTGGGACAGGGTACAAACATTCAGTACTTC. Translated: CASSLGQGTNIQYF. This chain joins TRBV5-1 and TRBJ2-4; 7 nucleotides align to TRBD1. The germline CDR1 and CDR2 sequences are SGHRS and YFSETQ. V gave up 0 bases and J gave up 6 bases; unmatched junction bases: 3. This CDR3 region has 14 residues.

The CDR3 nucleotides read TGTGCCAGCAGCCGGGACTTTGACGGGGAGCTGTTTTTT. Its translation: CASSRDFDGELFF. The chain links TRBV7-2 to TRBJ2-2, with D perhaps TRBD2 (6 bases). Looked up from germline, CDR1 is SGHTA and CDR2 is FQGNSA. Trimming left V 5 bases short and J 7 bases short, with 11 bases between. CDR3 length equals 13 residues.

The chain couples TRBV6-6 to TRBJ1-5; tentatively, D is TRBD1 (5 bases). Germline V lookup: CDR1 MNHNY, CDR2 SVGAGI (reference sequence). CDR3 length: 14 residues. Trimming took 7 bases from V and 4 from J, leaving 14 bases between them. The CDR3 region has the DNA TGTGCCAGCAAACTATCGACAGCAAATCAGCCCCAGCATTTT. It specifies CASKLSTANQPQHF.

This clone appeared a single time. The chain uses TRBV30 and TRBJ1-5; D ambiguous. V was cut by 0 bases and J by 5 bases, with 8 bases left in between. Germline V CDR1 and CDR2: GTSNPN, SVGIG (reference sequence). This CDR3 has 13 amino acids. This CDR3 is CAWSVQDHQPQHF. The CDR3 DNA reads TGTGCCTGGAGTGTTCAGGATCATCAGCCCCAGCATTTT. Full variable domain (missing parts from reference TRBV30 and TRBJ1-5): SQTIHQWPATLVQPVGSPLSLECTVEGTSNPNLYWYRQAAGRGLQLLFYSVGIGQISSEVPQNLSASRPQDRQFILSSKKLLLSDSGFYLCAWSVQDHQPQHFGDGTRLSIL.

The V call is TRBV7-6, the J call TRBJ2-3; D is undetermined. CDR1 SGHVS and CDR2 FNYEAQ come from the germline V gene. The CDR3 covers 11 residues. The V end was cut by 5 bases, the J end by 7 bases, with 7 bases between. As DNA, the CDR3 is TGTGCCAGCAGCCAGTCCCATACGCAGTATTTT. It is translated as CASSQSHTQYF.